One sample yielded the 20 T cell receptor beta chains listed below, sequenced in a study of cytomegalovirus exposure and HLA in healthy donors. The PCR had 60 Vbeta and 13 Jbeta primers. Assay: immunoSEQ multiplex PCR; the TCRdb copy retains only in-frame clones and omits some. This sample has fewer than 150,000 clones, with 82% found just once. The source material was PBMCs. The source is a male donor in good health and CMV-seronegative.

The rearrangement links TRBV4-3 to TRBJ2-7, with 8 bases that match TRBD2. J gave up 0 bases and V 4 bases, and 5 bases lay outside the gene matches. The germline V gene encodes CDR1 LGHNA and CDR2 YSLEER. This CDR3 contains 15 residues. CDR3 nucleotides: TGCGCCAGCAGCCTACTTAGCGGGAACTCCTACGAGCAGTACTTC. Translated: CASSLLSGNSYEQYF.

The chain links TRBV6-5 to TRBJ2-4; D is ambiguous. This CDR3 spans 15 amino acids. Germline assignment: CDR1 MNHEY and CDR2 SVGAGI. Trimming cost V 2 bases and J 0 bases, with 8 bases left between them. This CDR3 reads CASSYAGLAKNIQYF. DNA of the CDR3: TGTGCCAGCAGTTACGCAGGCCTAGCCAAAAACATTCAGTACTTC.

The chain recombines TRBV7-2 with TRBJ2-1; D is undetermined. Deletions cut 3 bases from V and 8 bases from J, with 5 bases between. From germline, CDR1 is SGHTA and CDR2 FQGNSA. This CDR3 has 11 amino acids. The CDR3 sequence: CASSFDYEQFF. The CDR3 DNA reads TGTGCCAGCAGCTTCGACTATGAGCAGTTCTTC.

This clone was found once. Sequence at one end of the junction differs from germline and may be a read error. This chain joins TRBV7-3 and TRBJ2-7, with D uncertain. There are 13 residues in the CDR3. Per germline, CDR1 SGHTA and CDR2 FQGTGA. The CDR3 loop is CSSSFPAPYEQYF. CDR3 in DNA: TGTTCCAGCAGCTTCCCAGCGCCCTACGAGCAGTACTTC.

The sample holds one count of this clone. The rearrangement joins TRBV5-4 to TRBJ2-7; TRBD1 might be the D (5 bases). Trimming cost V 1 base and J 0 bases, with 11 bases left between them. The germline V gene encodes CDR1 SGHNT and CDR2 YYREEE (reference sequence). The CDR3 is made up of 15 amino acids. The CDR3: CASSLPGLSSYEQYF. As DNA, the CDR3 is TGTGCCAGCAGCTTGCCAGGGTTAAGCTCCTACGAGCAGTACTTC.

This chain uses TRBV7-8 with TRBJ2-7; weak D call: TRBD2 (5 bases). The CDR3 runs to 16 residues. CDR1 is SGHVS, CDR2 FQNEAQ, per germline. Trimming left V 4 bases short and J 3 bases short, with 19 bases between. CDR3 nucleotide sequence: TGTGCCAGCAGCTCCCGCGCGGGCTCCCGAATCTACGAGCAGTACTTC. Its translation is CASSSRAGSRIYEQYF. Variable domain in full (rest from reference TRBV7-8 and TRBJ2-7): GAGVSQSPRYKVAKRGQDVALRCDPISGHVSLFWYQQALGQGPEFLTYFQNEAQLDKSGLPSDRFFAERPEGSVSTLKIQRTQQEDSAVYLCASSSRAGSRIYEQYFGPGTRLTVT.

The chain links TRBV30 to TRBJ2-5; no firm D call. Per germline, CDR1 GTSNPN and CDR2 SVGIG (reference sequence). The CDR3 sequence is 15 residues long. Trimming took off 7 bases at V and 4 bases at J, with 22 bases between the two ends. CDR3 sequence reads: CASHKETDPGETQYF. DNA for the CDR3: TGTGCCTCGCACAAAGAGACGGATCCGGGAGAGACCCAGTACTTC. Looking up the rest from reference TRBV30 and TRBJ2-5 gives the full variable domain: SQTIHQWPATLVQPVGSPLSLECTVEGTSNPNLYWYRQAAGRGLQLLFYSVGIGQISSEVPQNLSASRPQDRQFILSSKKLLLSDSGFYLCASHKETDPGETQYFGPGTRLLVL.

For the CDR3, the DNA is TGTGCCTGGAGTGGGGCGGGAGTGTACGAGCAGTACTTC. It translates to CAWSGAGVYEQYF. V and J are TRBV30 and TRBJ2-7; 7 bases line up with TRBD2. V dropped 1 base and J dropped 4; count of bases not matched to a gene: 4. Germline loops: CDR1 GTSNPN, CDR2 SVGIG (reference sequence). The CDR3 totals 13 residues.

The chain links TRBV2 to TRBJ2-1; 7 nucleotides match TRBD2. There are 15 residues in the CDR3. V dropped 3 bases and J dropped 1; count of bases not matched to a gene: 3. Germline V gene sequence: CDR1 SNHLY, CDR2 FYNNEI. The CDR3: CASSEGGQSYNEQFF. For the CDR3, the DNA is TGTGCCAGCAGTGAGGGAGGGCAGTCCTACAATGAGCAGTTCTTC.

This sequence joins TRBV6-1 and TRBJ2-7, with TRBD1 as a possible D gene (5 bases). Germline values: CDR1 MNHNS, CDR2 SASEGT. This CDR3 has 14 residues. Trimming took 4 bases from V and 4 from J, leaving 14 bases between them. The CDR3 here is CASSGHFYRYEQYF. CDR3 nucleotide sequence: TGTGCCAGCAGTGGTCATTTCTACAGGTACGAGCAGTACTTC.

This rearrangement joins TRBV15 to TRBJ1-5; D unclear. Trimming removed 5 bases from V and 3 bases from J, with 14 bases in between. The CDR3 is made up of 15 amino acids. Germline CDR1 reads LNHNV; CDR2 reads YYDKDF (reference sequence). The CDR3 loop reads CATSEGLALNQPQHF. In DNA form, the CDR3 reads TGTGCCACCAGCGAAGGACTGGCACTCAATCAGCCCCAGCATTTT.

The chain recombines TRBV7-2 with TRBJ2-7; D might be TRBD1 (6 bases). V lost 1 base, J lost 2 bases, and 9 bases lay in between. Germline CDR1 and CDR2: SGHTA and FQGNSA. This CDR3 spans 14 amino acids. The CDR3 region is CASSLVQGPYEQYF. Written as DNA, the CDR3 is TGTGCCAGCAGCTTAGTGCAGGGGCCCTACGAGCAGTACTTC.

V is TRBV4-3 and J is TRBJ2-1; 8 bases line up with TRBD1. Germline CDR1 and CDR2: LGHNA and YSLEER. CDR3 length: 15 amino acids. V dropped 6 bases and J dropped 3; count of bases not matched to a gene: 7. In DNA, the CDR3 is TGCGCCAGCAGTACCCCGGGACAGGACTACAATGAGCAGTTCTTC. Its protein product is CASSTPGQDYNEQFF.

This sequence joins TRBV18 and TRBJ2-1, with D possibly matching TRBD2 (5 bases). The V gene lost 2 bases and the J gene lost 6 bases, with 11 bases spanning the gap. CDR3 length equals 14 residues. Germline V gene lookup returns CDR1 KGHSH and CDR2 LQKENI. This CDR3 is CASSPELLVNEQFF. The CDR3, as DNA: TGTGCCAGCTCACCAGAGTTACTAGTCAATGAGCAGTTCTTC. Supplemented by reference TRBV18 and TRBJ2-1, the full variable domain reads NAGVMQNPRHLVRRRGQEARLRCSPMKGHSHVYWYRQLPEEGLKFMVYLQKENIIDESGMPKERFSAEFPKEGPSILRIQQVVRGDSAAYFCASSPELLVNEQFFGPGTRLTVL.

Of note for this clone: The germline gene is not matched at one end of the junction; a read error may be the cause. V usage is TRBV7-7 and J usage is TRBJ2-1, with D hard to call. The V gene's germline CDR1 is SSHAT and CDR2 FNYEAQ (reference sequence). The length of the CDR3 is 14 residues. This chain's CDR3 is CASSRSELYNEQFF. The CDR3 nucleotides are TGTGCTAGCAGCAGAAGCGAACTCTACAATGAGCAGTTCTTC.

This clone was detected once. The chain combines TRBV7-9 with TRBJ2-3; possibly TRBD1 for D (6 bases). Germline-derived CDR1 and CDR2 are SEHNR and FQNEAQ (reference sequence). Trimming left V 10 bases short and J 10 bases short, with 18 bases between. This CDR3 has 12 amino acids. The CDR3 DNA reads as TGTGCCACAAACAGGGACGCTGGTGCGCAGTATTTT. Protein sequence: CATNRDAGAQYF.

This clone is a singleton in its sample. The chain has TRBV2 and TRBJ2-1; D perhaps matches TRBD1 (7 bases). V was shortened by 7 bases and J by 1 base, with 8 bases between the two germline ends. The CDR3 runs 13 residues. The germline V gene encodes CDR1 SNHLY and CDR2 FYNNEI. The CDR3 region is CASTGGSYNEQFF. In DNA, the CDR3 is TGTGCCAGCACAGGGGGGTCCTACAATGAGCAGTTCTTC. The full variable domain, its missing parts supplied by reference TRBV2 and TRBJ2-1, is EPEVTQTPSHQVTQMGQEVILRCVPISNHLYFYWYRQILGQKVEFLVSFYNNEISEKSEIFDDQFSVERPDGSNFTLKIRSTKLEDSAMYFCASTGGSYNEQFFGPGTRLTVL.

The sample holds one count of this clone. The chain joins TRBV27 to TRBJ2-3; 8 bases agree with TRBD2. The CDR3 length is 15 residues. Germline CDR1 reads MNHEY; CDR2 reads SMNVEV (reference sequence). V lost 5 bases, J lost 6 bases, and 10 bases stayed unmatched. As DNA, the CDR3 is TGTGCCAGCAGTACCATGACGGGAGGGGGGGATACGCAGTATTTT. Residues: CASSTMTGGGDTQYF.

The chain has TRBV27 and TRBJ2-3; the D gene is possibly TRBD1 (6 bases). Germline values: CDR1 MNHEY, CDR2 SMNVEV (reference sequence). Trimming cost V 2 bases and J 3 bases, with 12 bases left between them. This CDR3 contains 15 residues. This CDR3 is CASSLKQGGTDTQYF. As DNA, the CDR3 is TGTGCCAGCAGTTTAAAACAGGGTGGAACAGATACGCAGTATTTT.

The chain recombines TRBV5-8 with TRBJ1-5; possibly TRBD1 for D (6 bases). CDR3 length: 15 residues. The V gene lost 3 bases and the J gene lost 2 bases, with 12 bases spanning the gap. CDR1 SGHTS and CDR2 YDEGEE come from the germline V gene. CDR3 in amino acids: CASSSGVGGNQPQHF. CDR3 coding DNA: TGTGCCAGCAGCTCAGGGGTAGGAGGCAATCAGCCCCAGCATTTT.